This T cell receptor beta chain was retrieved from a study of human CD8 memory T cell subsets. In germline, CDR1 is SGDLS, CDR2 YYNGEE. The CDR3 covers 14 residues. The TCR beta sequencing libraries came from UMI-labeled 5' RACE. From its re-call of the 5' RACE reads, TCRdb lists each CDR3 protein once, without DNA. The sample has roughly 10,000 distinct CDR3 sequences. Stem-like memory CD8+ T cells (TSTEM) were CCR7+ PD-1- TIGIT-. The authors enriched total CD8+ T cells by negative magnetic separation. The starting material, duplicate vials of 150,000 sorted CD8+ T cells per subset, provided the RNA. This sequence originates from a human donor in good health. Sequenced input: CD8+ stem-like memory T cells (TSCM and TCM) sorted from PBMCs. Subset reported: stem-like memory CD8 T cells (TSTEM), CCR7+ PD-1- TIGIT-. V is TRBV9 and J is TRBJ2-7; the TRBD1 assignment by TCRdb is unverifiable without DNA. CDR3 sequence: CASSERGRAYEQYF. The whole variable domain, filled in from reference TRBV9 and TRBJ2-7, reads DSGVTQTPKHLITATGQRVTLRCSPRSGDLSVYWYQQSLDQGLQFLIQYYNGEERAKGNILERFSAQQFPDLHSELNLSSLELGDSALYFCASSERGRAYEQYFGPGTRLTVT.